This T cell receptor beta chain was recorded in a study of OX40 agonist ivuxolimab in advanced cancers. On the study more broadly: Patients were infused with ivuxolimab every 2 weeks at 0.01 to 10 mg/kg. Age averaged about 66 years (range about 20 to 79), and around 87% were male. The study's findings and limits: Compared with CD4+, CD8+ T cells on average had more expanded clones. Compared with others, partial responders at 0.1-3.0 mg/kg displayed clonal expansion among the lowest.

About this clone: Its target is not known.

The data were produced by immunoSEQ multiplex PCR, yet TCRdb's version contains in-frame clones alone and is incomplete. The sample has tens of thousands of clones; around 90% are singletons. CDR3 length: 16 amino acids. Germline CDR1 and CDR2: SGHRS and YFSETQ. V dropped 4 bases and J dropped 0; count of bases not matched to a gene: 4. The chain employs TRBV5-1 and TRBJ2-6; 7 bases map to TRBD1. The sequence was obtained from an adult with an advanced solid tumor such as melanoma, head and neck, liver or kidney cancer. The source was CD4+ or CD8+ T cells sorted from blood, collected in a trial of the OX40 agonist ivuxolimab. In nucleotides, the CDR3 is TGCGCCAGCAGCATGGGACAGTTCTCTGGGGCCAACGTCCTGACTTTC. It specifies CASSMGQFSGANVLTF.